Described below is a single T cell receptor beta chain sequence and its context. What it binds is not known. Between the trimmed V and J ends, which lost 1 base and 9 bases, there was a span of 4 bases. The length of the CDR3 is 12 residues. Germline V gives CDR1 LGHDT, CDR2 YNNKEL (reference sequence). The library tagged individual cDNA molecules with unique molecular identifiers. One entry per CDR3 protein results from TCRdb running MiXCR on the RACE reads. In the table there are about 47,000 distinct CDR3 sequences, 4.4% of which are singletons. This specimen belongs to a study of human T cells and chemical hapten exposure. Overall study findings and caveats: After DPC sensitization, TCRs above 1 in 1000 frequency showed no change.

Time point defined: healthy volunteer bleed at 2 weeks. Researchers extracted total RNA from unfractionated whole blood. This TCR derives from a human donor in good health. Some clones in this sample may be carry-over from other donors' samples. The chain couples TRBV3-1 to TRBJ1-6; no reliable D call. Specimen: whole blood. The CDR3 nucleotides read TGTGCCAGCAGCCAAGGCAGTTCACCCCTCCACTTT. Residues: CASSQGSSPLHF.